A single sample gave rise to the 7 T cell receptor beta chains below, sequenced in a study of blood T cell repertoires in COVID-19. Assay: immunoSEQ multiplex PCR; the TCRdb copy retains only in-frame clones and omits some. This table holds about 360,000 clones, roughly 86% found once. The specimen was peripheral blood. These receptor sequences come from a human donor in a cohort sampled during active COVID-19.

V usage is TRBV28 and J usage is TRBJ2-7; TRBD2 might be the D (5 bases). Trimming took off 8 bases at V and 6 bases at J, with 14 bases between the two ends. Per germline, CDR1 MDHEN and CDR2 SYDVKM. CDR3 size: 12 residues. CDR3 residues: CASHASGGEQYF. The DNA of the CDR3 is TGTGCCAGCCACGCGAGCGGAGGCGAGCAGTACTTC.

The J gene is TRBJ2-1, the V gene TRBV7-6; D is perhaps TRBD2 (5 bases). This CDR3 has 16 amino acids. Germline V gene lookup returns CDR1 SGHVS and CDR2 FNYEAQ. V dropped 1 base and J dropped 6 bases, with 16 bases sitting between them. This CDR3 reads CASSLVLGDYSNEQFF. The CDR3 bases are TGTGCCAGCAGCTTAGTTTTAGGAGACTACTCCAATGAGCAGTTCTTC. The full variable domain, rest sourced from reference TRBV7-6 and TRBJ2-1, is GAGVSQSPRYKVTKRGQDVALRCDPISGHVSLYWYRQALGQGPEFLTYFNYEAQQDKSGLPNDRFSAERPEGSISTLTIQRTEQRDSAMYRCASSLVLGDYSNEQFFGPGTRLTVL.

The V call is TRBV21-1, the J call TRBJ1-1. TRBV21-1 is an annotated pseudogene. The CDR3 runs 18 residues. The CDR3 sequence is CASSTPLRGVPMNTEAFF. DNA for the CDR3: TGTGCCAGCAGCACCCCCTTGCGGGGCGTTCCTATGAACACTGAAGCTTTCTTT.

The chain is built from TRBV4-1 and TRBJ1-2; D is uncertain. Germline V gene sequence: CDR1 MGHRA, CDR2 YSYEKL. This CDR3 region has 14 residues. Trimming took 6 bases from V and 0 from J, leaving 11 bases between them. Here the CDR3 reads CASSSRVPNYGYTF. CDR3 bases: TGCGCCAGCAGTTCGAGAGTACCTAACTATGGCTACACCTTC.

This chain joins TRBV28 and TRBJ2-7; a weak D match, TRBD2 (5 bases). Germline assignment: CDR1 MDHEN and CDR2 SYDVKM. V lost 8 bases to trimming and J lost 0 bases, with 8 bases between them. The CDR3 length is 12 residues. This CDR3 is CASGSASYEQYF. In DNA form, the CDR3 reads TGTGCCAGCGGGAGCGCCTCCTACGAGCAGTACTTC.

V and J are TRBV7-3 and TRBJ1-6; D unclear. V was clipped by 6 bases and J by 6 bases, with 12 bases between them. Germline V gives CDR1 SGHTA, CDR2 FQGTGA. The length of the CDR3 is 14 residues. This chain's CDR3 is CASSRGLGNSPLHF. DNA for the CDR3: TGTGCCAGCAGTCGCGGCCTGGGTAATTCACCCCTCCACTTT.

V gene TRBV29-1 combines with J gene TRBJ2-1; D unclear. Per the germline V gene, CDR1 is SQVTM and CDR2 is ANQGSEA. V was trimmed by 3 bases and J by 4 bases, leaving 13 bases between them. CDR3 length: 14 residues. DNA of the CDR3: TGCAGCGTTGAGCTGCCACCCGGGTACAATGAGCAGTTCTTC. As protein: CSVELPPGYNEQFF.